The T cell receptor beta chain under discussion was sequenced for a study of cytomegalovirus exposure and HLA in healthy donors (dated by TCRdb to about 2017). For context, the study as a whole: An earlier analysis of roughly 630 of the donors reported 250 to 300 Gb of sequence data and some 120 million unique TCR beta sequences from roughly 180 million T cells. HLA typing covered class I and class II loci at four-digit resolution. The study aimed to test whether cataloging public T cell receptors could reveal signatures of past pathogen exposure. Along with the approximately 670-subject first cohort, a separate validation cohort of over a hundred different subjects was used. An early release covering 550 to 700 HLA-typed donors comprised about 300 gigabases of sequencing data and tens of millions of unique TCR sequences. To predict cytomegalovirus infection status, the study brought together high-throughput TCR immunosequencing, statistical association of individual TCRs with disease status, and machine learning. The number of donors typed differed by locus, with 629-630 for A, B, C, DRB1 and DQB1, more than 500 for DQA1, 606 for DPA1, and roughly 450 for DPB1. The genetic ancestry cluster associated with self-reported Caucasian donors included 81% of the 398 genotyped donors. Donor age, sex, ethnicity and CMV serostatus were compiled together with the repertoire data. The T cell repertoires of under 700 subjects were profiled by immunosequencing and related to cytomegalovirus serostatus. On average, 235,054 unique TCR beta nucleotide sequences were sequenced per donor among several hundred genotyped donors of the cohort, with roughly 18% of those sequences being non-productive. Several DR-DQ haplotypes were treated as single units for association and clustering because of strong linkage in the cohort. All discovery cohort repertoires had been generated on a single sequencing platform. A later analysis re-analyzed previously published TCR beta repertoires from approximately 670 donors and added high-resolution HLA genotyping to study TCR occurrence patterns. In a later genetic analysis, genome-wide SNP genotypes for about 65% of the roughly 670 donors were used, and that subset was treated as a discovery cohort. The later analysis used no new phenotypic data to find candidate immune exposures, relying instead on TCR beta sequences and their occurrence across donors. An earlier analysis of approximately 630 of the donors applied high-throughput TCR beta sequencing to assess whether each TCR beta V gene segment acted as functional or pseudogenic.

Its CDR3 holds 14 amino acids, cysteine through phenylalanine. Of the read, only the CDR3 DNA is kept; its 42 bases are in frame from base 1. As encoded in the germline V gene, CDR1 is SGHDN while CDR2 is FVKESK. The trim is 4 bases for V and 4 bases for J, with a gap of 13 bases between the germline ends. This clone was detected only once. The specificity of this receptor is unknown. The record has no base qualities; no much larger clone is one base away. The cohort consisted of hundreds of healthy bone marrow donors. At the time of sampling, every cohort member was nominally healthy, though immune exposures that went unrecorded were likely present. The donor tested CMV seronegative and was one of the 352 seronegative cohort members. Every donor gave a peripheral blood sample, and the peripheral blood mononuclear cells from that sample were used for TCR beta sequencing. The Qiagen DNeasy Blood Extraction Kit was used to extract genomic DNA from the blood cell samples.

What the research found in general, with its limitations: The classifier was reported to diagnose cytomegalovirus status with high specificity and sensitivity in both the original and validation cohorts. Because the 87-base-pair reads could not distinguish some IMGT-functional V segments, including TRBV6-2 and TRBV6-3, those segments were excluded. An association between a missense DCLRE1C variant and V-gene and J-gene trimming of TCR beta chains was found in a later genetic analysis and replicated in an independent cohort. The study listed 150 to 200 TCR beta chains as associated with cytomegalovirus. According to a later analysis, parvovirus B19, influenza, CMV and Epstein-Barr virus appeared linked to several top co-occurrence clusters. Only TCR beta chains were sequenced in this cohort, and the absence of alpha or paired-chain data limited detectable features. Because some donors lacked HLA typing at each locus, the association tests relied only on the typed subset. The presence/absence analyses assumed that sequencing depth was roughly uniform across donors, and that assumption may not be true. Linkage disequilibrium might explain the correlated functional status among segregating V segments, but an unknown experimental factor could not be ruled out. A cluster of highly shared sequence variants was judged likely to represent a technical artifact of the sequencing pipeline. Specific HLA alleles were associated with roughly 17,000 TCR beta sequences at a false discovery rate of 0.05 in a later analysis. An earlier analysis of some 560 of the donors showed that most TCR beta V segments appeared in productive rearrangements either about 87% or about 30% of the time, which broadly matched IMGT annotations. Compared with the roughly 710-donor mean, donors in an Asian-associated ancestry cluster had fewer N-insertions in productive TCRs, according to a later genetic analysis. In a later analysis, HLA-associated TCR beta chains were found to be more clonally expanded and to have lower generation probabilities than equally common non-associated chains. In a later analysis, the rate of TCR association differed among HLA loci, with DRB1 alleles having the most associated TCRs and HLA-C alleles having the fewest. Assigning TCR associations to individual alleles was difficult when HLA alleles, especially DR and DQ, strongly co-occurred. Immune exposure information for the cohort was limited to CMV serostatus. Most CMV-associated TCR beta chains appeared to be HLA-restricted in a later analysis, and the HLA associations seemed to be driven largely by CMV exposure. Most TCR sequences were observed very rarely across donors, whereas some public TCRs were present in many individuals. Because counts were too low, fewer than 20 rarely observed V segments, including chromosome 9 orphons, were excluded from the earlier analysis of around 640 of the donors. A few of the identified cytomegalovirus-associated TCR beta chains were confirmed in vitro to be specific for cytomegalovirus antigens. The authors suggested that the approach could potentially be generalized to other disease states and immunological phenotypes. A further reported finding was that TCR beta sequences accurately predicted the HLA-A and HLA-B alleles for most subjects in the first cohort.

Library preparation employed the immunoSEQ multiplex PCR assay. A mixture of 60 forward primers for TCR Vbeta segments and 13 reverse primers for TCR Jbeta segments was used in the multiplex PCR. The CDR3 region of rearranged TCR beta genes was amplified from genomic DNA with a multiplex PCR assay. The amplified TCR beta libraries were sequenced on the Illumina HiSeq System as 87-base-pair reads. As for the original processing: In a later analysis, roughly 80 million unique TCR beta chains were counted across the 650 to 750 repertoires, and approximately 11 million of these chains were shared by at least two donors. Raw reads were error-corrected and collapsed into unique sequences by a nearest-neighbor algorithm in which closely related sequences were merged to remove PCR and sequencing errors. V, D and J gene segments were assigned by aligning CDR3 sequences to IMGT reference sequences. Each retained sequence needed at least a six-nucleotide match to both a V gene segment and a J gene segment. Rearrangements were called productive when the CDR3 lacked stop codons and stayed in frame with V and J; all others were non-productive. CDR3 was defined according to IMGT convention as the region running from the second conserved V-encoded cysteine to the conserved J-encoded phenylalanine. The earlier analysis of around 640 of the donors excluded sequences that lacked an unambiguous match to a single V gene segment. An earlier analysis of approximately 590 of the donors classified V segments as functional when productive rearrangements were above 56.7% and as segregating when the standard deviation between donors was above 5%. A statistical classification framework was built for diagnosing cytomegalovirus status from the catalog of TCR beta chain sequences. In a later analysis, V and J genes were assigned by comparing TCR nucleotide sequences against IMGT/GENE-DB human TR gene sequences. The TCRdist pipeline was used in a later analysis to assign CDR3 sequences and most-parsimonious VDJ recombination scenarios. A later analysis defined each TCR beta chain by its CDR3 amino acid sequence plus V-gene family, and excluded reads lacking a unique V-gene family. As a way to deal with suspected cross-contamination and a sequencing artifact, a later analysis dropped 640 or so nucleotide sequences that were highly shared and had low generation probability. A later analysis calculated a clonal expansion index for each public chain from normalized within-repertoire ranks of inferred template counts. A later analysis computed generation probabilities with a VDJ recombination model fitted to out-of-frame rearrangements, and checked the results against IGoR. Hypergeometric tests were used in a later analysis to score TCR-TCR, TCR-HLA and TCR-CMV co-occurrence, with a repertoire-size bias correction applied to the TCR pairs. In a later analysis, false discovery rates were estimated by permuting HLA or CMV assignments 20 times. A later analysis grouped co-occurring TCRs with DBSCAN, adding TCRdist sequence similarity when clustering within HLA-allele-positive subsets. For co-occurrence clustering, repertoires with fewer than 30,000 or more than 120,000 public chains were excluded, along with about five repertoires with anomalous nucleotide sharing. TCRdb limited this immuneACCESS table to in-frame rearrangements with V and J called. A share of clones is missing; checked studies link under half to unresolved V genes, and the rest is unexplained. That table is the source of V, J and clone size, and D and trimming were worked out from the DNA. This sample lists 150,000 or so clones; around 84% were detected once. The ten largest make up 1.5% to 2.5% of the sample.

The receptor was isolated from a man aged 18 to 35 in good health and CMV-seronegative. The rearrangement combines TRBV14 with TRBJ1-2, with no D gene named confidently. What was sequenced was PBMCs. The sequenced DNA is TGTGCCAGCAGCCCGATGGCTGATGCCTATGGCTACACCTTC. Its protein is CASSPMADAYGYTF.